This entry lists 32 T cell receptor beta chains sequenced from one sample in a study of T cells after posttransplantation cyclophosphamide. TCRdb's copy holds only in-frame clones and misses some; the assay was immunoSEQ multiplex PCR. The sample includes more than 20,000 clones, none of them occurring once. The specimen sequenced was PBMCs. The receptors were gathered from a man between 45 and 60 years old in good health, CMV-negative, and a related stem cell transplant donor.

This clone rates as medium-sized (0.01 to 0.1%). V usage is TRBV7-9 and J usage is TRBJ1-3; 8 bases map to TRBD1. The junction had 2 bases not matched to a gene; V was cut back by 2 bases and J by 2 bases. The CDR3 is 15 residues long. The germline V gene encodes CDR1 SEHNR and CDR2 FQNEAQ (reference sequence). The CDR3 loop reads CASSLQGAAGNTIYF. The DNA of the CDR3 is TGTGCCAGCAGCTTACAGGGGGCTGCTGGAAACACCATATATTTT.

This clone was counted many times. This chain links TRBV7-3 with TRBJ2-7, with D maybe TRBD1 (6 bases). The CDR3 spans 15 residues. V was clipped by 0 bases and J by 0 bases, with 9 bases between them. Germline V gives CDR1 SGHTA, CDR2 FQGTGA. In nucleotides, the CDR3 is TGTGCCAGCAGCTTAACTTTAGGGGGCTCCTACGAGCAGTACTTC. Encoded protein: CASSLTLGGSYEQYF.

This clone was found a few times. It may be a read error: a sequence one base away is much more abundant. The CDR3 DNA sequence: TGCGCCAGCAGCTTGGACCAGGGTGGCCCCTACGTGCAGTACTTC. The encoded protein is CASSLDQGGPYVQYF. This chain links TRBV5-1 with TRBJ2-5; D perhaps matches TRBD1 (5 bases). The V gene's germline CDR1 is SGHRS and CDR2 YFSETQ. The CDR3 spans 15 residues. V lost 0 bases, J lost 11 bases, and 20 bases lay in between.

The table lists this clone with many counts. This chain connects TRBV7-9 to TRBJ2-1, with 8 bases fitting TRBD2. The CDR3 has 15 residues. Germline-derived CDR1 and CDR2 are SEHNR and FQNEAQ (reference sequence). J lost 4 bases, V lost 5 bases, and 7 bases had no gene match. CDR3 in DNA: TGTGCCAGCAGCAACGGGAGGGCCTCGTACAATGAGCAGTTCTTC. Translating gives CASSNGRASYNEQFF.

V usage is TRBV29-1 and J usage is TRBJ2-5, with D possibly matching TRBD1 (6 bases). There are 13 residues in the CDR3. Per germline, CDR1 SQVTM and CDR2 ANQGSEA. Deletions cut 7 bases from V and 5 bases from J, with 17 bases between. CDR3 protein: CSGNKGDRETQYF. CDR3 nucleotide sequence: TGCAGCGGGAACAAGGGGGATCGGGAGACCCAGTACTTC.

Many counts were recorded for this clone. The chain carries TRBV4-1 and TRBJ1-5; D gene unclear. V lost 0 bases, J lost 0 bases, and 6 bases lay in between. Germline V gene sequence: CDR1 MGHRA, CDR2 YSYEKL. CDR3 size: 15 residues. The CDR3 DNA is TGCGCCAGCAGCCAAGATCCGTATAGCAATCAGCCCCAGCATTTT. Its translation: CASSQDPYSNQPQHF.

The table lists this clone with a few counts. The chain carries TRBV29-1 and TRBJ2-6; 9 bases line up with TRBD1. After removal of 6 bases from V and 0 bases from J, the junction contained 12 bases not matched to a gene. Germline loops: CDR1 SQVTM, CDR2 ANQGSEA. The CDR3 spans 18 residues. As DNA, the CDR3 is TGCAGCGTGAAAGACAGGGGGGTTTCCGACTCTGGGGCCAACGTCCTGACTTTC. Translating gives CSVKDRGVSDSGANVLTF.

In this sample, this clone turned up many times. The DNA for the CDR3 is TGTGCCAGCAGGGCCAACAGCGGAACAACTGAAGCTTTCTTT. Translated: CASRANSGTTEAFF. The rearrangement joins TRBV6-6 to TRBJ1-1; no firm D call. Germline lookup yields CDR1 MNHNY and CDR2 SVGAGI (reference sequence). The CDR3 contains 14 residues. Between the trimmed V and J ends, which lost 6 bases and 5 bases, there was a span of 16 bases.

At least ten counts were recorded for this clone. The chain links TRBV18 to TRBJ1-3; D unresolved. Germline V CDR1 and CDR2: KGHSH, LQKENI. This CDR3 region has 11 residues. Trimming left V 5 bases short and J 7 bases short, with 6 bases between. In DNA form, the CDR3 reads TGTGCCAGCTCAGAGAGCAACACCATATATTTT. Translation gives CASSESNTIYF.

This clone was seen at least ten times. This chain joins TRBV7-3 and TRBJ2-2; D gene uncertain. V gave up 5 bases and J gave up 4 bases, with 14 bases separating them. Germline V gives CDR1 SGHTA, CDR2 FQGTGA. The CDR3 extends over 15 amino acids. The CDR3: CASSPTATGTGELFF. The CDR3 DNA reads TGTGCCAGCAGCCCGACCGCTACGGGCACCGGGGAGCTGTTTTTT.

This clone appeared many times. The gene calls are TRBV21-1 and TRBJ2-3; no check of the table's D call, TRBD1, against the DNA was made. TRBV21-1 constitutes a pseudogene. The CDR3 loop spans 18 amino acids. The CDR3 DNA reads TGTGCCAGCAGCAGTAACAGGCAGTACCGTATGTGCACAGATACGCAGTATTTT. It specifies CASSSNRQYRMCTDTQYF.

This clone was observed at least ten times. The chain recombines TRBV30 with TRBJ1-5; 7 nucleotides line up with TRBD1. CDR3 size: 15 residues. Germline V CDR1 and CDR2: GTSNPN, SVGIG (reference sequence). Unmatched junction bases numbered 13, after V lost 5 bases and J lost 6 bases. The CDR3 reads CAWGRRGTVFQPQHF. In nucleotides, the CDR3 is TGTGCCTGGGGGAGGCGCGGGACAGTATTTCAGCCCCAGCATTTT.

This clone has ten or more counts. This sequence joins TRBV7-6 and TRBJ1-1; possible D gene TRBD1, 6 bases. Germline CDR1 is SGHVS and CDR2 is FNYEAQ. Trimming removed 7 bases at V and 4 bases at J, with 16 bases between. This CDR3 has 14 residues. CDR3 region: CASIEGGAGTEAFF. CDR3 DNA sequence: TGTGCCAGCATTGAGGGGGGGGCGGGCACTGAAGCTTTCTTT.

This clone was counted ten times or more. The chain employs TRBV28 and TRBJ1-1; maybe TRBD1 (6 bases). Germline CDR1 MDHEN, CDR2 SYDVKM. V lost 5 bases and J lost 7, with 8 bases in between. The CDR3 runs 11 residues. In DNA form, the CDR3 reads TGTGCCAGCAGTGGACAGTATGAAGCTTTCTTT. It codes for CASSGQYEAFF.

This clone was counted at least ten times. This sequence joins TRBV23-1 and TRBJ1-2; no definite D call. TRBV23-1 is an ORF, with its function uncertain. V was trimmed by 8 bases and J by 4 bases, leaving 11 bases between them. The CDR3 is 12 residues long. The CDR3 sequence is CASALGLYGYTF. The CDR3 nucleotides are TGCGCCAGCGCTCTAGGCCTCTATGGCTACACCTTC.

At least ten counts were recorded for this clone. The rearrangement uses TRBV28 and TRBJ2-7, with 7 bases aligning to TRBD1. With 5 bases clipped from V and 0 bases from J, the junction kept 13 bases outside the gene matches. The CDR3 runs to 17 residues. CDR1 and CDR2 (germline): MDHEN, SYDVKM. The CDR3 here is CASSVLGTAHGSYEQYF. The CDR3 DNA reads as TGTGCCAGCAGTGTATTAGGGACAGCTCACGGCTCCTACGAGCAGTACTTC.

This clone was detected ten times or more. This rearrangement joins TRBV5-1 to TRBJ2-5, with a weak D call TRBD2 (6 bases). Germline loops: CDR1 SGHRS, CDR2 YFSETQ. With 1 base removed from V and 2 bases from J, the gap between germline ends came to 15 bases. The CDR3 spans 16 residues. This CDR3 is CASSLLTGVRQETQYF. Here the CDR3 DNA reads TGCGCCAGCAGCTTGTTGACGGGGGTCAGGCAAGAGACCCAGTACTTC.

This clone was seen repeatedly, ten times or more. The rearrangement joins TRBV30 to TRBJ2-1; D ambiguous. CDR1 is GTSNPN, CDR2 SVGIG, per germline (reference sequence). The CDR3 loop spans 14 amino acids. Trimming removed 2 bases from V and 4 bases from J, with 12 bases in between. Here the CDR3 reads CAWSLPMSYNEQFF. As DNA, the CDR3 is TGTGCCTGGAGTTTACCTATGAGTTACAATGAGCAGTTCTTC.

This clone was seen many times. This chain joins TRBV29-1 and TRBJ1-6; 10 bases are a match to TRBD1. The ends lost 4 bases at V and 6 bases at J; junction bases unmatched: 9. Per the germline V gene, CDR1 is SQVTM and CDR2 is ANQGSEA. The CDR3 sequence is 16 residues long. CDR3 in DNA: TGCAGCGTTGTAGAGGGGACAGGGGTCGGTAATTCACCCCTCCACTTT. This codes for CSVVEGTGVGNSPLHF.

This clone was recorded at least ten times. J is TRBJ1-3 and V is TRBV6-1; D ambiguous. Deletions cut 6 bases from V and 0 bases from J, with 6 bases between. CDR1 is MNHNS and CDR2 is SASEGT in the germline V gene. This CDR3 has 13 amino acids. The CDR3 sequence: CASRLFSGNTIYF. CDR3 DNA sequence: TGTGCCAGCAGATTATTCTCTGGAAACACCATATATTTT.

Ten or more counts support this clone. The CDR3 region has the DNA TGTGCCTGGAGTGACAGCTCCTATAATTCACCCCTCCACTTT. Translating gives CAWSDSSYNSPLHF. The gene calls are TRBV30 and TRBJ1-6; unclear D gene. The V end was cut by 1 base, the J end by 0 bases, with 4 bases between. Germline CDR1 and CDR2: GTSNPN and SVGIG (reference sequence). The CDR3 is made up of 14 amino acids.

This clone was seen ten or more times. This rearrangement joins TRBV11-2 to TRBJ1-2; 8 bases agree with TRBD1. The CDR3 extends over 13 amino acids. Trimming removed 3 bases from V and 6 bases from J; junction bases left unmatched: 3. The germline V gene has CDR1 SGHAT and CDR2 FQNNGV. The CDR3 protein is CASSFRGQNGYTF. In DNA, the CDR3 is TGTGCCAGCAGCTTCAGGGGGCAGAATGGCTACACCTTC.

The sample holds many counts of this clone. V usage is TRBV18 and J usage is TRBJ1-2; 7 nucleotides match TRBD1. CDR3 size: 16 residues. From germline, CDR1 is KGHSH and CDR2 LQKENI. With V trimmed by 3 bases and J by 3 bases, 10 bases remained unmatched. The CDR3: CASSPRTGGGYYGYTF. The CDR3 region has the DNA TGTGCCAGCTCACCCCGGACAGGAGGGGGCTACTATGGCTACACCTTC.

Ten or more counts support this clone. The chain recombines TRBV4-2 with TRBJ2-5; 11 bases align to TRBD2. The CDR3 has 18 residues. Germline assignment: CDR1 LGHNA and CDR2 YNFKEQ. Trimming cost V 3 bases and J 4 bases; bases outside gene matches: 13. CDR3 loop: CASSQTLLAGGPAETQYF. DNA for the CDR3: TGTGCCAGCAGCCAGACCCTTTTAGCGGGAGGGCCAGCAGAGACCCAGTACTTC.

This clone was detected a few times. Given a much more abundant clone one base away, this may be a read error. In DNA, the CDR3 is TGTGCCAGCAGCGTCTGGGACAGGCCCTACGAGCAGTACTTC. Its translation is CASSVWDRPYEQYF. This sequence joins TRBV9 and TRBJ2-7; 8 bases are shared with TRBD1. This CDR3 has 14 residues. V was pared by 2 bases and J by 2 bases, with 3 bases of the junction left unmatched. Germline V gives CDR1 SGDLS, CDR2 YYNGEE.

Many counts were recorded for this clone. The chain couples TRBV28 to TRBJ1-2, with 7 bases fitting TRBD1. Germline assignment: CDR1 MDHEN and CDR2 SYDVKM. The CDR3 consists of 16 residues. The V segment lost 2 bases and the J segment 8 bases; nucleotides outside the gene matches: 14. The CDR3: CASSLVGGSVRRGYTF. The CDR3 DNA is TGTGCCAGCAGTTTAGTAGGGGGCTCGGTTAGGCGGGGCTACACCTTC.

This clone was detected many times. The J gene is TRBJ2-7, the V gene TRBV5-1, with 8 bases lining up with TRBD2. Looked up from germline, CDR1 is SGHRS and CDR2 is YFSETQ. CDR3 length: 15 residues. The J segment lost 4 bases and the V segment lost 0 bases, leaving 6 bases of the junction unmatched. Here the CDR3 reads CASSLEAGDVYEQYF. CDR3 bases: TGCGCCAGCAGCTTGGAAGCGGGAGATGTTTACGAGCAGTACTTC.

This clone was counted a few times. This chain uses TRBV14 with TRBJ2-3, with D perhaps matching TRBD1 (5 bases). This CDR3 region has 15 residues. The germline V gene encodes CDR1 SGHDN and CDR2 FVKESK. V shed 0 bases and J shed 9 bases, with 16 bases lying between them. Here the CDR3 reads CASSQDIRAAGTQYF. The CDR3 DNA reads TGTGCCAGCAGCCAAGATATTAGGGCGGCAGGGACGCAGTATTTT.

There are many counts of this clone. This sequence joins TRBV29-1 and TRBJ1-1; 7 positions match TRBD1. The CDR3 loop spans 13 amino acids. The V gene end was trimmed by 6 bases and the J gene end by 1 base; junction bases not matched to a gene: 5. Germline lookup yields CDR1 SQVTM and CDR2 ANQGSEA. The CDR3: CSVERQGNTEAFF. CDR3 bases: TGCAGCGTGGAAAGACAGGGGAACACTGAAGCTTTCTTT.

This clone was recorded at least ten times. CDR3 region: CASSYSSGGGTGELFF. CDR3 coding DNA: TGTGCCAGCAGTTACTCGAGTGGGGGGGGCACCGGGGAGCTGTTTTTT. The chain joins TRBV6-5 to TRBJ2-2, with TRBD2 matching over 7 bases. The CDR3 has 16 residues. The germline gives CDR1 MNHEY, CDR2 SVGAGI. The V gene end was trimmed by 0 bases and the J gene end by 4 bases; junction bases not matched to a gene: 5.

This clone showed up many times. The chain joins TRBV5-5 to TRBJ2-3; 7 positions agree with TRBD2. Germline V gene lookup returns CDR1 SGHKS and CDR2 YYEKEE (reference sequence). V was clipped by 3 bases and J by 4 bases; unmatched bases: 11. The CDR3 is 16 residues long. The CDR3 sequence is CASSWGGAGIADTQYF. CDR3 DNA: TGTGCCAGCAGCTGGGGAGGGGCTGGGATTGCAGATACGCAGTATTTT.

This clone has at least ten counts. This chain connects TRBV6-5 to TRBJ1-1; tentative D call: TRBD1 (6 bases). Trimming removed 5 bases at V and 1 base at J, with 8 bases between. This CDR3 has 13 residues. The germline CDR1 and CDR2 sequences are MNHEY and SVGAGI. The CDR3 reads CASSQQGNTEAFF. The CDR3 coding sequence is TGTGCCAGCAGTCAACAGGGGAACACTGAAGCTTTCTTT.